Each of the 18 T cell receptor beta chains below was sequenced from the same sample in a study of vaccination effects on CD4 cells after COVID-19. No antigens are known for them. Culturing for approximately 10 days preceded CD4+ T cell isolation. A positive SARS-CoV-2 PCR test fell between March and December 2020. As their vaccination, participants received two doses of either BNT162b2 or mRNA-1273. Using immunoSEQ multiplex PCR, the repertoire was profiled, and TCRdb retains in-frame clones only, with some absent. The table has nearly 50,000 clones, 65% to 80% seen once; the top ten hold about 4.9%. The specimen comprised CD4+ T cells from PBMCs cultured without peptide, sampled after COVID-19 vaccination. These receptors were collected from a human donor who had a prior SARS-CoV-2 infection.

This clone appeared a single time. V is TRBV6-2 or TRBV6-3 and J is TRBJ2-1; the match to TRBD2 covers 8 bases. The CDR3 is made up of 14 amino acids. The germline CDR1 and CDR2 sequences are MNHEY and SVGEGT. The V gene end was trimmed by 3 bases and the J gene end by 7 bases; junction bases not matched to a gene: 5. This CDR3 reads CASSYRGGMNEQFF. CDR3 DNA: TGTGCCAGCAGTTATCGGGGGGGCATGAATGAGCAGTTCTTC.

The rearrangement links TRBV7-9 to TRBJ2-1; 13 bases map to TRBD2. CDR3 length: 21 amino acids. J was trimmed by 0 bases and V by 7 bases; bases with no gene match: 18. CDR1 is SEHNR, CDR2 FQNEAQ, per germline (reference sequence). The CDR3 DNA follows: TGTGCCAGCACCAAAGCTGGGGGTACTAGCGGGGGGGGGAGCTCCTACAATGAGCAGTTCTTC. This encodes CASTKAGGTSGGGSSYNEQFF.

The CDR3 here is CASSLGQGAVYGYTF. The CDR3 DNA follows: TGCGCCAGCAGCTTGGGACAGGGGGCGGTCTATGGCTACACCTTC. The chain carries TRBV5-1 and TRBJ1-2, with 10 bases fitting TRBD1. Germline-derived CDR1 and CDR2 are SGHRS and YFSETQ. J lost 4 bases, V lost 0 bases, and 3 bases had no gene match. The CDR3 totals 15 residues. Filled out from reference TRBV5-1 and TRBJ1-2, the complete variable domain reads KAGVTQTPRYLIKTRGQQVTLSCSPISGHRSVSWYQQTPGQGLQFLFEYFSETQRNKGNFPGRFSGRQFSNSRSEMNVSTLELGDSALYLCASSLGQGAVYGYTFGSGTRLTVV.

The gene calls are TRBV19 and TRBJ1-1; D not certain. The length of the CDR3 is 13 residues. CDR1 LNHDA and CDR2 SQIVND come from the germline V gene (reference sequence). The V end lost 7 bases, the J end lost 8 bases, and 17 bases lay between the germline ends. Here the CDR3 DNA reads TGTGCCAGTAAGGGCTGGGGAAAGGCGGAAGCTTTCTTT. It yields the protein CASKGWGKAEAFF.

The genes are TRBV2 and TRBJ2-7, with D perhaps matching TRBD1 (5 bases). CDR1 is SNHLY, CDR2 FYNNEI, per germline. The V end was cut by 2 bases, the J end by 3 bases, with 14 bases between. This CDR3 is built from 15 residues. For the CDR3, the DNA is TGTGCCAGCAGTGAACAGGGTTCCTTTGGCTACGAGCAGTACTTC. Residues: CASSEQGSFGYEQYF.

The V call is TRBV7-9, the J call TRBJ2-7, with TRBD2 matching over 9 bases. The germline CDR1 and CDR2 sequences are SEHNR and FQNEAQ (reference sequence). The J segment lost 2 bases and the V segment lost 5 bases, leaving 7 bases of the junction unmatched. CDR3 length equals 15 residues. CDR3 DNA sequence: TGTGCCAGCAGCAGCCGCGCGGGGGGGCCCTACGAGCAGTACTTC. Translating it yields CASSSRAGGPYEQYF.

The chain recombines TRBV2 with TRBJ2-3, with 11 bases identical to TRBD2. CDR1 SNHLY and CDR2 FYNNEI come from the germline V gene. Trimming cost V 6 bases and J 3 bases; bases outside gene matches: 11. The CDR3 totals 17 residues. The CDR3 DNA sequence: TGTGCCAGCAGCCTAGATAGCGGGGGGGCTGGAACAGATACGCAGTATTTT. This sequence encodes CASSLDSGGAGTDTQYF.

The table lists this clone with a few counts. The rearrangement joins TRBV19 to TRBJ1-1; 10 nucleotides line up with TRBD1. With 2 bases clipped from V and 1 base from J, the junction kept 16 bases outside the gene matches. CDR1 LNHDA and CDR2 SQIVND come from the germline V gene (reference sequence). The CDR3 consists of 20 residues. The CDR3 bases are TGTGCCAGTAGTATAAGTAGTCTTTGGGACAGGGGAATCCCGAACACTGAAGCTTTCTTT. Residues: CASSISSLWDRGIPNTEAFF.

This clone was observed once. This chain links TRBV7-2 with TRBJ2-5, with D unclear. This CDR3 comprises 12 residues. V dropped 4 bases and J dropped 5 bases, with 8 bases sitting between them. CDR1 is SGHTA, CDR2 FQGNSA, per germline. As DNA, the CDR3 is TGTGCCAGCAGCTCCCCGTCTGAGACCCAGTACTTC. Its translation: CASSSPSETQYF.

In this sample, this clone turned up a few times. As DNA, the CDR3 is TGTGCCAGCAGCGTCGGGGCCACGGCCGGGGAGCTGTTTTTT. The encoded protein is CASSVGATAGELFF. The chain links TRBV9 to TRBJ2-2; either TRBD1 or TRBD2 may supply D (5 bases each). Trimming stripped 2 bases from V and 6 bases from J, with 11 bases between. Germline V gene data show CDR1 as SGDLS and CDR2 as YYNGEE. The CDR3 has 14 residues.

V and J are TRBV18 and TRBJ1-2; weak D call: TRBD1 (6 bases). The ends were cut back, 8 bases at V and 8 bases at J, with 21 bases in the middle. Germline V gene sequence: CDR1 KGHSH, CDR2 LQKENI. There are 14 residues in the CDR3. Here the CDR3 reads CASAPNQGKSGYTF. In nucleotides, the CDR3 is TGTGCCAGCGCCCCTAATCAGGGGAAGTCCGGCTACACCTTC.

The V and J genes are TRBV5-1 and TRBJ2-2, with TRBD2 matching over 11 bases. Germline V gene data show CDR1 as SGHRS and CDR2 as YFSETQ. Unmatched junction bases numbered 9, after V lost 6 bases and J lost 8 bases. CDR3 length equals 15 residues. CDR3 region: CASTTSGGHAGELFF. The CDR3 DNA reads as TGCGCCAGCACCACTAGCGGGGGCCATGCTGGGGAGCTGTTTTTT.

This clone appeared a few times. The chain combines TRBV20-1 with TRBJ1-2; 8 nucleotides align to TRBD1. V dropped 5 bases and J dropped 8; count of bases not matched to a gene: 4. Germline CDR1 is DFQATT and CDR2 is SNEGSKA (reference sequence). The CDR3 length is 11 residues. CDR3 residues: CSAWDRKGYTF. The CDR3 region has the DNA TGCAGTGCTTGGGACAGGAAAGGCTACACCTTC.

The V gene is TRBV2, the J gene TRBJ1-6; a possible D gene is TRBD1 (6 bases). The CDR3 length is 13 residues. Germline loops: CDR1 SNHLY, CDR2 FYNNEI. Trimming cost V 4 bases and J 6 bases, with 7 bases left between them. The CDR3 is CASSGGPNSPLHF. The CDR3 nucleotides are TGTGCCAGCAGTGGGGGGCCTAATTCACCCCTCCACTTT.

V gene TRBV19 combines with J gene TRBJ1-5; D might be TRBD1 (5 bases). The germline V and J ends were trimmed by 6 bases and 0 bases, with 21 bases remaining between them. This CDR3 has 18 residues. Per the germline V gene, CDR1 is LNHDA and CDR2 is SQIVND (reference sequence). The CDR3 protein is CASSRRVGGVYSNQPQHF. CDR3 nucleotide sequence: TGTGCCAGTAGCCGGCGGGTTGGGGGGGTTTATAGCAATCAGCCCCAGCATTTT.

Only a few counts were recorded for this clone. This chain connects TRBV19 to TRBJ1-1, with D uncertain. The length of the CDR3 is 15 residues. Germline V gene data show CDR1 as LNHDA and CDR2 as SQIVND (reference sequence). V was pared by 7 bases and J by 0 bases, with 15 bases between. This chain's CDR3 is CASNPAWRLNTEAFF. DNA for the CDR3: TGTGCCAGTAATCCCGCGTGGCGGTTGAACACTGAAGCTTTCTTT.

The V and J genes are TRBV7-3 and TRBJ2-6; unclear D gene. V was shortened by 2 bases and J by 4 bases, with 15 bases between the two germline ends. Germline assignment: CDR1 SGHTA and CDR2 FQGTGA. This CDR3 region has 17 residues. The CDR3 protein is CASSLEPGGLGANVLTF. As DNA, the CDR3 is TGTGCCAGCAGCTTAGAACCCGGTGGGCTCGGGGCCAACGTCCTGACTTTC. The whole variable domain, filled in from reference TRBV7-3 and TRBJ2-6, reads GAGVSQTPSNKVTEKGKYVELRCDPISGHTALYWYRQSLGQGPEFLIYFQGTGAADDSGLPNDRFFAVRPEGSVSTLKIQRTERGDSAVYLCASSLEPGGLGANVLTFGAGSRLTVL.

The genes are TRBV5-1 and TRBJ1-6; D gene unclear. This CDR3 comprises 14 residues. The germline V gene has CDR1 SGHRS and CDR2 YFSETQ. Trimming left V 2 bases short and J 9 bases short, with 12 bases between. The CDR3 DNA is TGCGCCAGCAGCTTTAGGCAGATCGGTTCACCCCTCCACTTT. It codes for CASSFRQIGSPLHF.